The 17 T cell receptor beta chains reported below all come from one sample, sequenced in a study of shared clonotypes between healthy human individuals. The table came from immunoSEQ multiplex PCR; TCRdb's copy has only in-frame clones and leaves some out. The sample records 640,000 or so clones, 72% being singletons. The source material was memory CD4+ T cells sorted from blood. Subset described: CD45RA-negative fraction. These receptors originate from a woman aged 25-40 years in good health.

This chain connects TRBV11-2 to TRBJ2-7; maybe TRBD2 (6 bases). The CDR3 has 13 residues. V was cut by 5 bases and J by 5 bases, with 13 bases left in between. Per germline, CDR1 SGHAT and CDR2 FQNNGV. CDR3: CASSPARGNEQYF. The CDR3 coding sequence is TGTGCCAGCAGCCCCGCTCGGGGGAACGAGCAGTACTTC.

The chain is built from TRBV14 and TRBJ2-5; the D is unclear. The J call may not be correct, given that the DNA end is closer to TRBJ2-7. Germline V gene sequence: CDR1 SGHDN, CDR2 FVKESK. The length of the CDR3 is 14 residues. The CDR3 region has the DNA TGTGCCAGCAGCCCCAGACTGGACTCCTACGAGCAGTACTTC. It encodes CASSPRLDSYEQYF.

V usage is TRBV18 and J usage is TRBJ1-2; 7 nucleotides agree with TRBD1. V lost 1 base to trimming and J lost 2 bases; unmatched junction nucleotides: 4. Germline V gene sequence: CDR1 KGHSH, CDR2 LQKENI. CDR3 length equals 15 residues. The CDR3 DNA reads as TGTGCCAGCTCACCACGGACAGGTGTCAACTATGGCTACACCTTC. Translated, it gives CASSPRTGVNYGYTF.

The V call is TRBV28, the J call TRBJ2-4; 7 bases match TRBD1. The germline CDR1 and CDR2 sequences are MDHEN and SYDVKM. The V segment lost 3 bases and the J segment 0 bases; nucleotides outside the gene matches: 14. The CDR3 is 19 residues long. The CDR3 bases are TGTGCCAGCAGTTTTGGCGTGACCAAGGGGGCGATAGCCAAAAACATTCAGTACTTC. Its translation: CASSFGVTKGAIAKNIQYF.

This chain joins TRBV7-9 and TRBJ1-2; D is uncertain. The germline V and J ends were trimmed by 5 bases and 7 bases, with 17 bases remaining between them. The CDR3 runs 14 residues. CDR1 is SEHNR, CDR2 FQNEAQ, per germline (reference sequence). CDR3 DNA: TGTGCCAGCAGCGCGCAAGGACGGATTAGTGGCTACACCTTC. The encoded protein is CASSAQGRISGYTF.

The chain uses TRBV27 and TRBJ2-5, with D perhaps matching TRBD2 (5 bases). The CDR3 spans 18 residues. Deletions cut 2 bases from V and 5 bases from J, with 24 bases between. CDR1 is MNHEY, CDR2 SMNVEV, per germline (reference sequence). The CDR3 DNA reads TGTGCCAGCAGTTTAGGGATCCTGGGAGTGAATGGTTTGGAGACCCAGTACTTC. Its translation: CASSLGILGVNGLETQYF.

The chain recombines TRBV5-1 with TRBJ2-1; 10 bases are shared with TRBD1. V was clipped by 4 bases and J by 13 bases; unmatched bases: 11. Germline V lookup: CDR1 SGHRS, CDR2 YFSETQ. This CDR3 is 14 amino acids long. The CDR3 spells CASSPGTGVLDQFF. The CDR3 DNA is TGCGCCAGCAGCCCCGGGACAGGGGTTCTTGACCAGTTCTTC.

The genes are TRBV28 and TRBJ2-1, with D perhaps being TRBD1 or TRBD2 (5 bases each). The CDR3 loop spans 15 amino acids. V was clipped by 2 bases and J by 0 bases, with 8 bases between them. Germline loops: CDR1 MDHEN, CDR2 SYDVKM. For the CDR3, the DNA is TGTGCCAGCAGTTTAGGGACCATCTCCTACAATGAGCAGTTCTTC. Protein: CASSLGTISYNEQFF.

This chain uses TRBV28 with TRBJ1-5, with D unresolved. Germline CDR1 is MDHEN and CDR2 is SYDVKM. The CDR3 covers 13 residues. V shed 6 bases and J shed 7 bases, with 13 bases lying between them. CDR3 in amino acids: CASRGIRAQPQHF. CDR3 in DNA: TGTGCCAGCAGGGGAATTCGGGCCCAGCCCCAGCATTTT.

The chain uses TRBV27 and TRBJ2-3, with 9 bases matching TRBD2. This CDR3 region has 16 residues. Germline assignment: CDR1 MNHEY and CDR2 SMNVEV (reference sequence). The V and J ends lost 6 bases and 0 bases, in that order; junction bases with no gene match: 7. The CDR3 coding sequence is TGTGCCAGCAGCCGCTCTAGCGGGGCTAGCACAGATACGCAGTATTTT. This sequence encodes CASSRSSGASTDTQYF.

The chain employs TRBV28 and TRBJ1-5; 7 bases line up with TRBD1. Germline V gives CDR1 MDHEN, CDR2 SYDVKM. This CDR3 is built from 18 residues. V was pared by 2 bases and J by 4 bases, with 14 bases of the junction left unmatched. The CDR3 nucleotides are TGTGCCAGCAGTTTAGCGGGACAGTTGGCTGAGGGGAATCAGCCCCAGCATTTT. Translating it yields CASSLAGQLAEGNQPQHF. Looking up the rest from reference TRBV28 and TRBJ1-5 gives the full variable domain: DVKVTQSSRYLVKRTGEKVFLECVQDMDHENMFWYRQDPGLGLRLIYFSYDVKMKEKGDIPEGYSVSREKKERFSLILESASTNQTSMYLCASSLAGQLAEGNQPQHFGDGTRLSIL.

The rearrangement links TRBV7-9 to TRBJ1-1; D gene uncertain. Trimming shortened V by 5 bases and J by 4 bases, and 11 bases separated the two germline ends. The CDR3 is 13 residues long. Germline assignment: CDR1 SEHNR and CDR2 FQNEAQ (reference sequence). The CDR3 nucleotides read TGTGCCAGCAGCCCTCAACGGCCCACTGAAGCTTTCTTT. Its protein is CASSPQRPTEAFF. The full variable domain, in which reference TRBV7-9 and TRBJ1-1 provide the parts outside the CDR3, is DTGVSQNPRHKITKRGQNVTFRCDPISEHNRLYWYRQTLGQGPEFLTYFQNEAQLEKSRLLSDRFSAERPKGSFSTLEIQRTEQGDSAMYLCASSPQRPTEAFFGQGTRLTVV.

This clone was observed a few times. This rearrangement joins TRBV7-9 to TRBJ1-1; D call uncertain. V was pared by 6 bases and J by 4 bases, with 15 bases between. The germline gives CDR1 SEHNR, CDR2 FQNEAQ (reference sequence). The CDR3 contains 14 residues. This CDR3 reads CASSFTRATTEAFF. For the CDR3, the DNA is TGTGCCAGCAGTTTTACCCGGGCCACCACTGAAGCTTTCTTT.

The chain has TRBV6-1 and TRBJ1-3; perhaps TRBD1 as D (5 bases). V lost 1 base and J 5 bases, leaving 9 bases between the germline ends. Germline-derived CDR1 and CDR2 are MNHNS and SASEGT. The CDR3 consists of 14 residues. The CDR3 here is CASSEVGQRNTIYF. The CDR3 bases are TGTGCCAGCAGTGAAGTGGGGCAGAGAAACACCATATATTTT.

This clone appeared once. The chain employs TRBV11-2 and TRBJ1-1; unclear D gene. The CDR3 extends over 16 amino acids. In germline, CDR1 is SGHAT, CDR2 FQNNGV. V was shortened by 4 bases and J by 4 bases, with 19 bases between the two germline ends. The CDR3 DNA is TGTGCCAGCAGCTCCAGAAAATATTCTCCGGGCACTGAAGCTTTCTTT. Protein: CASSSRKYSPGTEAFF.

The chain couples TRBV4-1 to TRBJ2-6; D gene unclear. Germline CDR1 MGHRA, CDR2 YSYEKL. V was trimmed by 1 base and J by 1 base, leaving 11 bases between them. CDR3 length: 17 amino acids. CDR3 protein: CASSQAPGLSGANVLTF. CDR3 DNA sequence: TGCGCCAGCAGCCAAGCCCCTGGCCTATCTGGGGCCAACGTCCTGACTTTC.

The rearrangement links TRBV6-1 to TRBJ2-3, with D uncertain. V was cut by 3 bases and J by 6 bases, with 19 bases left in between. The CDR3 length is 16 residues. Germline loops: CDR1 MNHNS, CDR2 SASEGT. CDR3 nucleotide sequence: TGTGCCAGCAGTGAGCAAGGGCCAGGCCCACGGGATACGCAGTATTTT. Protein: CASSEQGPGPRDTQYF.